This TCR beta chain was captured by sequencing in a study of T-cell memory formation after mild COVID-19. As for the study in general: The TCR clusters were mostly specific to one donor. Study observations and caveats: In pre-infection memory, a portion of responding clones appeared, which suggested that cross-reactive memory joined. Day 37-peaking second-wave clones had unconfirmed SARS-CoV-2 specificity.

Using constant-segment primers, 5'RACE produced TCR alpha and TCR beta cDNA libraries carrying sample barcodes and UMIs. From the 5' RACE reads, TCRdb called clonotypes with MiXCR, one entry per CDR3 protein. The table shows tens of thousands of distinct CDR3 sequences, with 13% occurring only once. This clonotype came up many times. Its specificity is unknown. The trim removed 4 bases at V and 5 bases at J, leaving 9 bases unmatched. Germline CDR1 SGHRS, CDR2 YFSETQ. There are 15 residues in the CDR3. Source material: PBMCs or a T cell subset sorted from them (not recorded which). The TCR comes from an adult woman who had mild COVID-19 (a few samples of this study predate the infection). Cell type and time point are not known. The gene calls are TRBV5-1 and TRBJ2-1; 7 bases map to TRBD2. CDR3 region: CASSQPGGRHNEQFF. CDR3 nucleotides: TGCGCCAGCAGCCAGCCGGGAGGTCGGCACAATGAGCAGTTCTTC.